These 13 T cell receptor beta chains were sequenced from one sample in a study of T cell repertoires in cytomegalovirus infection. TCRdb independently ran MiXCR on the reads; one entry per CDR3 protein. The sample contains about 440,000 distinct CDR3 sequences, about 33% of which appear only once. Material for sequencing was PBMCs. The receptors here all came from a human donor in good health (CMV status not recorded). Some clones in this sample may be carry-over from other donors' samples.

In nucleotides, the CDR3 is TGTGCCAGCTCACCTACCCAGACGGAACAGGGCTACACCTTC. Its translation: CASSPTQTEQGYTF. The chain joins TRBV18 to TRBJ1-2; D remains unclear. V was clipped by 3 bases and J by 8 bases, with 16 bases between them. CDR1 is KGHSH and CDR2 is LQKENI in the germline V gene. The CDR3 runs 14 residues. Full variable domain (missing parts from reference TRBV18 and TRBJ1-2): NAGVMQNPRHLVRRRGQEARLRCSPMKGHSHVYWYRQLPEEGLKFMVYLQKENIIDESGMPKERFSAEFPKEGPSILRIQQVVRGDSAAYFCASSPTQTEQGYTFGSGTRLTVV.

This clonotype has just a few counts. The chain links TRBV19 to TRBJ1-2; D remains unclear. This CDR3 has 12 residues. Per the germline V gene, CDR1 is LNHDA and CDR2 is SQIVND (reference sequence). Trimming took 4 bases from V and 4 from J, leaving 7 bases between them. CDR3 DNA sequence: TGTGCCAGTAGTAAGTTGGTCTATGGCTACACCTTC. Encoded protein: CASSKLVYGYTF.

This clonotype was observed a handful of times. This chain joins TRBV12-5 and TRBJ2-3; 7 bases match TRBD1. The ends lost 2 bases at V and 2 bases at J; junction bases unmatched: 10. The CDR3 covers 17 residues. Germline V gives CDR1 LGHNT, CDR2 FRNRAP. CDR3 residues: CASGLLKTGTDTDTQYF. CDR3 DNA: TGTGCTAGTGGTTTGCTCAAAACCGGGACAGACACAGATACGCAGTATTTT.

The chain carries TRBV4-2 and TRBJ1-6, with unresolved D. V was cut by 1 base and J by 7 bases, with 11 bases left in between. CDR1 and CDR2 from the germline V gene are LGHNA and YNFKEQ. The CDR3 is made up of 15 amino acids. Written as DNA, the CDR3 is TGTGCCAGCAGCCAAGGGAACAGCGCAAATTCACCCCTCCACTTT. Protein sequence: CASSQGNSANSPLHF.

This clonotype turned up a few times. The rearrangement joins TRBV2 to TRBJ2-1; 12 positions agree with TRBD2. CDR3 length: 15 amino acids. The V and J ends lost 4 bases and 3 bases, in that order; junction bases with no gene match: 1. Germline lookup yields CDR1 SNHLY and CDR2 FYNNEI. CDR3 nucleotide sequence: TGTGCCAGCAGTGGGACTAGCGGGGACTACAATGAGCAGTTCTTC. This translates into CASSGTSGDYNEQFF.

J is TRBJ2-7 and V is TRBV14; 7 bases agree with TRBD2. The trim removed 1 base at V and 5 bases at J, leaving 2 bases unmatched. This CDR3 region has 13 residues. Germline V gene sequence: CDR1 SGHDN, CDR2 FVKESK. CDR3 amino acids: CASSQVRGDEQYF. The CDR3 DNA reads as TGTGCCAGCAGCCAAGTACGGGGGGACGAGCAGTACTTC.

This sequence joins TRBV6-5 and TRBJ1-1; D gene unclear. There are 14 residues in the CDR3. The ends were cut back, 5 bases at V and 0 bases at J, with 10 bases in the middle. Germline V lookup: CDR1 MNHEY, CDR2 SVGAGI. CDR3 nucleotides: TGTGCCAGCAGTCAATCCGTGATGAACACTGAAGCTTTCTTT. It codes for CASSQSVMNTEAFF.

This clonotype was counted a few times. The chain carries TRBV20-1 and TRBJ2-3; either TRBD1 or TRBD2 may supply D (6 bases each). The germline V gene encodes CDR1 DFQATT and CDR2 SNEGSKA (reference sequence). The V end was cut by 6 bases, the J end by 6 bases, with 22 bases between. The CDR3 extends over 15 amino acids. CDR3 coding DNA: TGCAGTGCAATAGGGGGTAGTTATCGGGGGGATACGCAGTATTTT. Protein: CSAIGGSYRGDTQYF.

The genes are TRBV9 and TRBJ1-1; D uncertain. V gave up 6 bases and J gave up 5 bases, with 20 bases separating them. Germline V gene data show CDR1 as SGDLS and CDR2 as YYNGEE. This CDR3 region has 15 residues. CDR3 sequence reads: CASNTADNPETEAFF. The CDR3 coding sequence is TGTGCCAGCAACACCGCTGACAATCCAGAGACTGAAGCTTTCTTT. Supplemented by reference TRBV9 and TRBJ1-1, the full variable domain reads DSGVTQTPKHLITATGQRVTLRCSPRSGDLSVYWYQQSLDQGLQFLIQYYNGEERAKGNILERFSAQQFPDLHSELNLSSLELGDSALYFCASNTADNPETEAFFGQGTRLTVV.

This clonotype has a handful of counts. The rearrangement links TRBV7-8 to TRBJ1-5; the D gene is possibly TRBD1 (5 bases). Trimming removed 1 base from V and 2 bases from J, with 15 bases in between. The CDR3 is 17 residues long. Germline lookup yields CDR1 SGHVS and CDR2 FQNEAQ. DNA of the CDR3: TGTGCCAGCAGCTTAGATCGGCAGGGAAGGGGCAATCAGCCCCAGCATTTT. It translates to CASSLDRQGRGNQPQHF.

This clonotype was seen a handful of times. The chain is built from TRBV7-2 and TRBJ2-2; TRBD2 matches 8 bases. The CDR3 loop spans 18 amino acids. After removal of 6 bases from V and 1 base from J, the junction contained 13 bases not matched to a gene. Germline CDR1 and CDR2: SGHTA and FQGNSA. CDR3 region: CASRRGPGGPRNTGELFF. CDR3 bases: TGTGCCAGCAGACGAGGGCCGGGGGGGCCTCGGAACACCGGGGAGCTGTTTTTT.

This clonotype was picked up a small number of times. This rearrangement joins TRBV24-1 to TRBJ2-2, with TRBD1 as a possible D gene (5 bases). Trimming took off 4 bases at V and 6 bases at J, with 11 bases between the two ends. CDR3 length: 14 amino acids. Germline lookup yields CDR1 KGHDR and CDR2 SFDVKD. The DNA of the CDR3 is TGTGCCACCAGTGAGGGGCCGTGGTCCGGGGAGCTGTTTTTT. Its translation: CATSEGPWSGELFF.

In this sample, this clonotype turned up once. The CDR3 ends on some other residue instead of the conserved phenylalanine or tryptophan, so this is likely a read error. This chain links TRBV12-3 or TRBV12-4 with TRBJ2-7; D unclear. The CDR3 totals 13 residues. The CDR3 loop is CVSSLAGTYEQYL. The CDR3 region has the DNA TGTGTCAGCAGTTTGGCAGGAACCTACGAGCAGTACTTA.